The source of this TCR beta chain is a study of CD8 T cells in Susac syndrome. The RNA, 0.5 to 1 ug, was put through reverse transcription using random hexamers. Using its own MiXCR run on the immunoSEQ multiplex PCR reads, TCRdb lists one record per CDR3 protein. The sample shows roughly 100,000 distinct CDR3 sequences, 95% to 96% of them seen only once. This CDR3 is 15 amino acids long. Trimming removed 4 bases at V and 0 bases at J, with 12 bases between. The germline V gene encodes CDR1 SGDLS and CDR2 YYNGEE. V gene TRBV9 combines with J gene TRBJ2-3; D is tentatively TRBD1 or TRBD2 (6 bases each). This receptor was obtained from a human donor with Susac syndrome. Sample: CD8+ T cells from PBMCs. The CDR3 reads CASSSEGVSTDTQYF. CDR3 DNA sequence: TGTGCCAGCAGCTCGGAGGGGGTGAGCACAGATACGCAGTATTTT.